This entry is about one T cell receptor beta chain. Its antigen remains unidentified. These data originate in a study of T cells after posttransplantation cyclophosphamide. The method was immunoSEQ multiplex PCR; TCRdb's version includes in-frame clones alone and lacks a portion of them. The table lists about 22,000 clones, 86% of them singletons, with about 12% in the top ten. Germline V gene sequence: CDR1 SGHNT, CDR2 YENEEA. V dropped 5 bases and J dropped 2; count of bases not matched to a gene: 11. This CDR3 spans 17 amino acids. A marrow graft followed busulfan-fludarabine conditioning, with cyclophosphamide on days +3 and +4. General study results and limits: After PTCy, TRB diversity resembled that of CNI/methotrexate controls.

The receptor's source is a female patient in her 30s who received an allogeneic stem cell transplant from an unrelated donor, was CMV-positive, and had no GVHD. Some T cells may have originated in the graft donor. This sample comprised PBMCs, obtained after allogeneic stem cell transplant with posttransplant cyclophosphamide. The chain links TRBV11-3 to TRBJ2-1; 8 nucleotides line up with TRBD1. The CDR3 spells CASSAENRGLPYNEQFF. CDR3 coding DNA: TGTGCCAGCAGCGCCGAGAACAGGGGGTTGCCCTACAATGAGCAGTTCTTC.